The next 20 T cell receptor beta chains were all read from a single sample in a study of blood T cell repertoires in COVID-19. The method was immunoSEQ multiplex PCR; TCRdb's version includes in-frame clones alone and lacks a portion of them. The table includes just under 150,000 clones, approximately 84% detected once. Sequenced input: peripheral blood. These receptors were taken from a human donor in a cohort sampled during active COVID-19.

The V gene is TRBV25-1, the J gene TRBJ1-1; no clear D gene. This CDR3 comprises 13 residues. Trimming took 2 bases from V and 1 from J, leaving 5 bases between them. In germline, CDR1 is MGHDK, CDR2 SYGVNS. The CDR3 reads CASSENGNTEAFF. DNA for the CDR3: TGTGCCAGCAGTGAAAACGGGAACACTGAAGCTTTCTTT. Drawing the rest from reference TRBV25-1 and TRBJ1-1, the complete variable domain is EADIYQTPRYLVIGTGKKITLECSQTMGHDKMYWYQQDPGMELHLIHYSYGVNSTEKGDLSSESTVSRIRTEHFPLTLESARPSHTSQYLCASSENGNTEAFFGQGTRLTVV.

The rearrangement links TRBV2 to TRBJ2-7; tentative D call: TRBD1 (5 bases). V lost 4 bases to trimming and J lost 1 base, with 14 bases between them. Germline V gene lookup returns CDR1 SNHLY and CDR2 FYNNEI. This CDR3 has 15 amino acids. In DNA form, the CDR3 reads TGTGCCAGCAGTGGTAGGGGCGGAATATCCTACGAGCAGTACGTC. Amino acid sequence: CASSGRGGISYEQYV.

The chain links TRBV28 to TRBJ2-7; 14 nucleotides match TRBD2. The CDR3 is made up of 18 amino acids. The junction had 16 bases not matched to a gene; V was cut back by 4 bases and J by 8 bases. Per the germline V gene, CDR1 is MDHEN and CDR2 is SYDVKM. The CDR3 DNA reads TGTGCCAGCAGTTCCACGACTAGCGGGGGGGCCTATGAGGGGAAGCAGTACTTC. This codes for CASSSTTSGGAYEGKQYF.

This rearrangement joins TRBV2 to TRBJ1-2, with 7 bases aligning to TRBD1. CDR1 is SNHLY and CDR2 is FYNNEI in the germline V gene. This CDR3 spans 13 amino acids. V gave up 7 bases and J gave up 3 bases; unmatched junction bases: 5. CDR3 residues: CASILQGYYGYTF. The CDR3 region has the DNA TGTGCCAGCATTCTACAGGGGTACTATGGCTACACCTTC.

The rearrangement joins TRBV2 to TRBJ1-2, with 7 bases matching TRBD1. This CDR3 has 13 amino acids. V gave up 7 bases and J gave up 4 bases; unmatched junction bases: 6. CDR1 and CDR2 (germline): SNHLY, FYNNEI. The CDR3 DNA sequence: TGTGCCAGCATCGGACAGGCGGGCTATGGCTACACCTTC. Its protein is CASIGQAGYGYTF.

The chain joins TRBV6-1 to TRBJ1-2, with D maybe TRBD1 (6 bases). The V gene's germline CDR1 is MNHNS and CDR2 SASEGT. The CDR3 sequence is 16 residues long. The ends were cut back, 4 bases at V and 2 bases at J, with 17 bases in the middle. The DNA for the CDR3 is TGTGCCAGCAGTGGATCTCAATCGACAGGAAACTATGGCTACACCTTC. Its translation: CASSGSQSTGNYGYTF.

The CDR3 sequence: CASSLASVSPLHF. Here the CDR3 DNA reads TGCGCCAGCAGCCTAGCTTCGGTTTCACCCCTCCACTTT. This rearrangement joins TRBV5-1 to TRBJ1-6; D remains unclear. The CDR3 contains 13 residues. Germline lookup yields CDR1 SGHRS and CDR2 YFSETQ. Trimming cost V 4 bases and J 9 bases, with 11 bases left between them.

The J gene is TRBJ1-4, the V gene TRBV28; D remains ambiguous. Germline V gene data show CDR1 as MDHEN and CDR2 as SYDVKM. V was trimmed by 7 bases and J by 8 bases, leaving 20 bases between them. The CDR3 is 15 residues long. The CDR3 spells CASTMRGGLEEKLFF. The CDR3 DNA sequence: TGTGCCAGCACCATGAGAGGAGGTTTGGAGGAAAAACTGTTTTTT.

The DNA of the CDR3 is TGCGCCAGCAGCCCTCGGACAGGAGACACAGATACGCAGTATTTT. This translates into CASSPRTGDTDTQYF. The chain recombines TRBV5-1 with TRBJ2-3, with 7 bases matching TRBD1. The CDR3 consists of 15 residues. The V gene end was trimmed by 4 bases and the J gene end by 2 bases; junction bases not matched to a gene: 7. Germline CDR1 and CDR2: SGHRS and YFSETQ.

The rearrangement uses TRBV6-1 and TRBJ1-3; possible D gene TRBD1, 5 bases. V was shortened by 0 bases and J by 7 bases, with 10 bases between the two germline ends. CDR1 and CDR2 (germline): MNHNS, SASEGT. This CDR3 is 14 amino acids long. CDR3 nucleotide sequence: TGTGCCAGCAGTGAAGCAGGCAGGGTGAACACCATATATTTT. Translation: CASSEAGRVNTIYF.

The chain is built from TRBV19 and TRBJ1-1; 7 bases are shared with TRBD1. V was pared by 3 bases and J by 7 bases, with 8 bases of the junction left unmatched. CDR3 length: 14 amino acids. The germline V gene has CDR1 LNHDA and CDR2 SQIVND (reference sequence). As DNA, the CDR3 is TGTGCCAGTAGTATTGGGGACAGATTGGGTGAAGCTTTCTTT. Encoded protein: CASSIGDRLGEAFF. Full variable domain (remainder filled in from reference TRBV19 and TRBJ1-1): DGGITQSPKYLFRKEGQNVTLSCEQNLNHDAMYWYRQDPGQGLRLIYYSQIVNDFQKGDIAEGYSVSREKKESFPLTVTSAQKNPTAFYLCASSIGDRLGEAFFGQGTRLTVV.

V usage is TRBV29-1 and J usage is TRBJ2-6; D uncertain. There are 13 residues in the CDR3. V was pared by 7 bases and J by 0 bases, with 7 bases between. CDR1 is SQVTM and CDR2 is ANQGSEA in the germline V gene. The CDR3 here is CSATVSGANVLTF. The CDR3 coding sequence is TGCAGCGCCACAGTCTCTGGGGCCAACGTCCTGACTTTC. Full variable domain (rest looked up from reference TRBV29-1 and TRBJ2-6): SAVISQKPSRDICQRGTSLTIQCQVDSQVTMMFWYRQQPGQSLTLIATANQGSEATYESGFVIDKFPISRPNLTFSTLTVSNMSPEDSSIYLCSATVSGANVLTFGAGSRLTVL.

The chain combines TRBV13 with TRBJ1-4; TRBD1 might be the D (5 bases). The CDR3 contains 15 residues. CDR1 PRHDT and CDR2 FYEKMQ come from the germline V gene (reference sequence). V gave up 5 bases and J gave up 5 bases, with 15 bases separating them. The CDR3 nucleotides are TGTGCCAGCAGCATCCAGGGAGGGGAAAATGAAAAACTGTTTTTT. Its translation: CASSIQGGENEKLFF.

J is TRBJ2-2 and V is TRBV6-4; 7 bases are shared with TRBD2. CDR3 length equals 16 residues. The germline V gene encodes CDR1 MRHNA and CDR2 SNTAGT. After removal of 4 bases from V and 0 bases from J, the junction contained 5 bases not matched to a gene. The chain's CDR3 is CASSGEGTTNTGELFF. As DNA, the CDR3 is TGTGCCAGCAGTGGGGAGGGCACCACGAACACCGGGGAGCTGTTTTTT.

V is TRBV4-2 and J is TRBJ2-6, with 11 bases aligning to TRBD1. The ends lost 3 bases at V and 0 bases at J; junction bases unmatched: 7. The V gene's germline CDR1 is LGHNA and CDR2 YNFKEQ. There are 19 residues in the CDR3. The CDR3 reads CASSHTPGQGVSGANVLTF. The CDR3 DNA sequence: TGTGCCAGCAGCCATACTCCGGGACAGGGGGTCTCTGGGGCCAACGTCCTGACTTTC.

V and J are TRBV27 and TRBJ1-5, with D unresolved. The V gene lost 5 bases and the J gene lost 5 bases, with 10 bases spanning the gap. In germline, CDR1 is MNHEY, CDR2 SMNVEV (reference sequence). The CDR3 has 13 amino acids. CDR3 in DNA: TGTGCCAGCAGTCCCGTAAATTATCAGCCCCAGCATTTT. Protein sequence: CASSPVNYQPQHF.

V usage is TRBV6-4 and J usage is TRBJ2-7; the D gene is possibly TRBD1 (6 bases). Trimming shortened V by 7 bases and J by 2 bases, and 27 bases separated the two germline ends. This CDR3 comprises 18 residues. Per the germline V gene, CDR1 is MRHNA and CDR2 is SNTAGT. The CDR3 DNA follows: TGTGCCAGCACATCCCACCCCCTTTTATTCTCAGGGGCCTACGAGCAGTACTTC. It specifies CASTSHPLLFSGAYEQYF.

The CDR3 DNA reads as TGTGCCTGGAGTATGGGGCCTGTCTACTCTGGAAACACCATATATTTT. Its translation is CAWSMGPVYSGNTIYF. V and J are TRBV30 and TRBJ1-3, with a possible D match to TRBD1 (5 bases). V lost 2 bases, J lost 0 bases, and 14 bases lay in between. Germline CDR1 and CDR2: GTSNPN and SVGIG (reference sequence). This CDR3 is built from 16 residues.

V gene TRBV5-1 combines with J gene TRBJ1-5; tentatively, D is TRBD1 (5 bases). Deletions cut 4 bases from V and 7 bases from J, with 12 bases between. The CDR3 length is 13 residues. Germline V gene data show CDR1 as SGHRS and CDR2 as YFSETQ. This CDR3 is CASSPGGDQPQHF. Here the CDR3 DNA reads TGCGCCAGCAGCCCGGGGGGAGACCAGCCCCAGCATTTT.

This sequence joins TRBV6-6 and TRBJ2-1; TRBD2 agrees at 7 bases. The V gene's germline CDR1 is MNHNY and CDR2 SVGAGI (reference sequence). The CDR3 spans 13 residues. The ends lost 2 bases at V and 9 bases at J; junction bases unmatched: 4. CDR3 residues: CASSYSQRGEQFF. CDR3 DNA sequence: TGTGCCAGCAGTTACAGCCAGCGGGGTGAGCAGTTCTTC.